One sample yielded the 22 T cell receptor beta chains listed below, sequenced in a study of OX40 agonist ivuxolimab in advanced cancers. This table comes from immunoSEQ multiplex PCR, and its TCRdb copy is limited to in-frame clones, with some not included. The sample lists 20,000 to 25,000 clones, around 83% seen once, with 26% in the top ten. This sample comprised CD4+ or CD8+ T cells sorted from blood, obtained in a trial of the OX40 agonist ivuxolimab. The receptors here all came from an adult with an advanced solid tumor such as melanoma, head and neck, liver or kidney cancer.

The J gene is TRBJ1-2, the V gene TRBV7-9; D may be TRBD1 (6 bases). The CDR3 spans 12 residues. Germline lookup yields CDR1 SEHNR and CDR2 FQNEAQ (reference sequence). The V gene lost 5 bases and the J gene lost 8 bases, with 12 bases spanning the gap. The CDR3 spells CASSRGGGGYTF. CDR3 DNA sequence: TGTGCCAGCAGCCGAGGGGGAGGGGGCTACACCTTC. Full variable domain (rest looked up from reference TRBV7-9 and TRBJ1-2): DTGVSQNPRHKITKRGQNVTFRCDPISEHNRLYWYRQTLGQGPEFLTYFQNEAQLEKSRLLSDRFSAERPKGSFSTLEIQRTEQGDSAMYLCASSRGGGGYTFGSGTRLTVV.

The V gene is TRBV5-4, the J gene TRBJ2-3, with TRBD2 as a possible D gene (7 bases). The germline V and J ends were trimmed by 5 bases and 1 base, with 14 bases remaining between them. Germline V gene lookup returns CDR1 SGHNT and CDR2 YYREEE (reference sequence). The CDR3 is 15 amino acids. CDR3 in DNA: TGTGCCAGCAGAGCCTGGGGGGGCCGCACAGATACGCAGTATTTT. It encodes CASRAWGGRTDTQYF.

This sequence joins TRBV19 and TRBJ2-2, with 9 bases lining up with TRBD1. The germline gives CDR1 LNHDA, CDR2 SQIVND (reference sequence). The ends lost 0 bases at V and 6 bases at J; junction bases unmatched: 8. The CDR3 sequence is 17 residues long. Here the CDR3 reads CASSIETGGATAGELFF. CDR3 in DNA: TGTGCCAGTAGTATAGAAACAGGGGGCGCAACGGCCGGGGAGCTGTTTTTT.

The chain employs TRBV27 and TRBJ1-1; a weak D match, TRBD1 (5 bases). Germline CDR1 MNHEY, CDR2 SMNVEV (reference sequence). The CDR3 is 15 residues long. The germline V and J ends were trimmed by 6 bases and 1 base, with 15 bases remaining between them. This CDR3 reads CASSLNRLGNTEAFF. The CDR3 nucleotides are TGTGCCAGCAGCCTTAACAGGTTGGGGAACACTGAAGCTTTCTTT.

The CDR3 DNA follows: TGTGCCAGCTCACCATACCTCTCCCAAGAGACCCAGTACTTC. This translates into CASSPYLSQETQYF. The chain has TRBV18 and TRBJ2-5; D not resolved. The CDR3 has 14 residues. V lost 2 bases to trimming and J lost 1 base, with 8 bases between them. Germline V CDR1 and CDR2: KGHSH, LQKENI. The full variable domain, with the rest looked up from reference TRBV18 and TRBJ2-5, is NAGVMQNPRHLVRRRGQEARLRCSPMKGHSHVYWYRQLPEEGLKFMVYLQKENIIDESGMPKERFSAEFPKEGPSILRIQQVVRGDSAAYFCASSPYLSQETQYFGPGTRLLVL.

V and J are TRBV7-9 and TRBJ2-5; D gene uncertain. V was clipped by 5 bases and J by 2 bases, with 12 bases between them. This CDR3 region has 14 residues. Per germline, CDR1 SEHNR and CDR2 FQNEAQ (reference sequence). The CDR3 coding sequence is TGTGCCAGCAGCCCCCATTGGGGTCAAGAGACCCAGTACTTC. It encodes CASSPHWGQETQYF.

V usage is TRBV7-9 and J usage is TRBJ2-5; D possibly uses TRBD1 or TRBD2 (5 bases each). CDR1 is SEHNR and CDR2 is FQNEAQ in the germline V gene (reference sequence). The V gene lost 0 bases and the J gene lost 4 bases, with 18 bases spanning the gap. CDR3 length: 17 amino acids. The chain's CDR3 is CASSLAGWEWGTETQYF. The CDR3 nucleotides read TGTGCCAGCAGCTTAGCCGGTTGGGAATGGGGGACAGAGACCCAGTACTTC.

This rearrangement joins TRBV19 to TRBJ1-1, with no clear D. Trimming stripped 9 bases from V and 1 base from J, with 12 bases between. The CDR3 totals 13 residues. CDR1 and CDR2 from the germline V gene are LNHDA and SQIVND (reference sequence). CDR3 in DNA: TGTGCCAGCAACTTGGGAGAGAACACTGAAGCTTTCTTT. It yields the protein CASNLGENTEAFF. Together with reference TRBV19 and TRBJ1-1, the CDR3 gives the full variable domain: DGGITQSPKYLFRKEGQNVTLSCEQNLNHDAMYWYRQDPGQGLRLIYYSQIVNDFQKGDIAEGYSVSREKKESFPLTVTSAQKNPTAFYLCASNLGENTEAFFGQGTRLTVV.

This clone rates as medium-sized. As DNA, the CDR3 is TGTGCCAGTAGTACGAGCGGGTCCTCCTACGAGCAGTACTTC. Its protein product is CASSTSGSSYEQYF. The chain joins TRBV19 to TRBJ2-7; TRBD2 might be the D (6 bases). Deletions cut 4 bases from V and 0 bases from J, with 10 bases between. Germline CDR1 LNHDA, CDR2 SQIVND (reference sequence). The CDR3 has 14 amino acids. The entire variable domain, with the rest obtained from reference TRBV19 and TRBJ2-7, is as follows: DGGITQSPKYLFRKEGQNVTLSCEQNLNHDAMYWYRQDPGQGLRLIYYSQIVNDFQKGDIAEGYSVSREKKESFPLTVTSAQKNPTAFYLCASSTSGSSYEQYFGPGTRLTVT.

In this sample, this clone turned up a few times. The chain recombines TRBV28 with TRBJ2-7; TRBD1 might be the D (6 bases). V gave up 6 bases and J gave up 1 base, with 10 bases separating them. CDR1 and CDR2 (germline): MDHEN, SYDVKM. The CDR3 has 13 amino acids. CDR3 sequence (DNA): TGTGCCAGCAGCATAGGACAGTCCTACGAGCAGTACTTC. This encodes CASSIGQSYEQYF.

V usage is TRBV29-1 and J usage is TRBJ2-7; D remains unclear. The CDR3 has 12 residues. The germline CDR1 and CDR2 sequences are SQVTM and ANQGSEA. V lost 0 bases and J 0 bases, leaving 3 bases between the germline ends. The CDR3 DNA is TGCAGCGTTGAAGATTACTCCTACGAGCAGTACTTC. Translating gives CSVEDYSYEQYF.

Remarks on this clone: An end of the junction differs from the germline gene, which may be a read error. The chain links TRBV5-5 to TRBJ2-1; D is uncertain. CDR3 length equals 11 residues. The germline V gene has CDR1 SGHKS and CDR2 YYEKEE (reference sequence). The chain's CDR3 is CARSSNDEQFF. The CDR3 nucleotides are TGTGCCAGAAGCTCTAACGATGAGCAGTTCTTC.

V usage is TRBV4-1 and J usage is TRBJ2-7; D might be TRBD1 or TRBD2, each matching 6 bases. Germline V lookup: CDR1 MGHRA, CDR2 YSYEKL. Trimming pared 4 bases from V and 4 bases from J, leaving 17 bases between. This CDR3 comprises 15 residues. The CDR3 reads CASSLPGQGTYEQYF. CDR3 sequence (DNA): TGCGCCAGCAGCCTCCCCGGGCAGGGGACTTACGAGCAGTACTTC.

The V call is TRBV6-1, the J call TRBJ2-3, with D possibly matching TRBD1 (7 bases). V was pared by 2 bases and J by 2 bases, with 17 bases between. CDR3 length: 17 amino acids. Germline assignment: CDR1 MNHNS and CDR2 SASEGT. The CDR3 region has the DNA TGTGCCAGCAGTGAAATTGGAGGGGGCGCGGTCACAGATACGCAGTATTTT. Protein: CASSEIGGGAVTDTQYF.

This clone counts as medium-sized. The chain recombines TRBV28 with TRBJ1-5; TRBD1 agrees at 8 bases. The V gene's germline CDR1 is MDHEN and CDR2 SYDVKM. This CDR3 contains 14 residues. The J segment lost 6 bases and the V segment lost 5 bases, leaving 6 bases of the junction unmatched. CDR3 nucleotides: TGTGCCAGCAGTACGACAGGGGAGACTCAGCCCCAGCATTTT. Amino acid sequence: CASSTTGETQPQHF.

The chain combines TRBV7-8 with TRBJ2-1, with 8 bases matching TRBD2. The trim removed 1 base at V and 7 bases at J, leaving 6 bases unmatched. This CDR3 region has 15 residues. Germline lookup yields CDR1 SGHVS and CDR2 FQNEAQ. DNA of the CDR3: TGTGCCAGCAGCTTAGTCGGGAGGGCGGGGAATGAGCAGTTCTTC. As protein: CASSLVGRAGNEQFF.

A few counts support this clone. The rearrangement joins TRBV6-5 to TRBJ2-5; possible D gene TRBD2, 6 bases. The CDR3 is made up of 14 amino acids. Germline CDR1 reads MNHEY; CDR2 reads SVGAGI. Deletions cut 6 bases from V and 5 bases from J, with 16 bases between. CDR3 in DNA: TGTGCCAGCAGAAAAAGGGCGGGATGGGAGACCCAGTACTTC. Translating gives CASRKRAGWETQYF.

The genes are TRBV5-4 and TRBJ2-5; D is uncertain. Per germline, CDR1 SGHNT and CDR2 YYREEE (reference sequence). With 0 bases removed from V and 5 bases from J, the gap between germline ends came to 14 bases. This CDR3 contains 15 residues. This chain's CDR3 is CASSLVRAPDETQYF. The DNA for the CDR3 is TGTGCCAGCAGCTTGGTACGGGCACCGGATGAGACCCAGTACTTC.

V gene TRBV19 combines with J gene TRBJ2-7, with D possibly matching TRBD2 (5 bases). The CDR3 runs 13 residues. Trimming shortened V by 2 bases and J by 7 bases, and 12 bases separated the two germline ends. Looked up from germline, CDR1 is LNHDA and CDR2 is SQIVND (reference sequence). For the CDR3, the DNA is TGTGCCAGTAGTATATCTGAGGGAGTTGAGCAGTACTTC. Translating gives CASSISEGVEQYF.

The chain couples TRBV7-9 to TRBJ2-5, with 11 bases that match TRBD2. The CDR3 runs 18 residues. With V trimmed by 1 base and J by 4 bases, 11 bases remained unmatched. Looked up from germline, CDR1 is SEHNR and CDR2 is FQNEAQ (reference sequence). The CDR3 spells CASSLDLAGGWVAETQYF. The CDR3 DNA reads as TGTGCCAGCAGCTTAGACCTAGCGGGAGGTTGGGTGGCAGAGACCCAGTACTTC.

CDR3 amino acids: CASSRITGELFF. Here the CDR3 DNA reads TGTGCCAGCAGTAGAATCACCGGGGAGCTGTTTTTT. The J gene is TRBJ2-2, the V gene TRBV25-1; D not certain. V was cut by 5 bases and J by 4 bases, with 5 bases left in between. The germline V gene has CDR1 MGHDK and CDR2 SYGVNS. This CDR3 has 12 amino acids.

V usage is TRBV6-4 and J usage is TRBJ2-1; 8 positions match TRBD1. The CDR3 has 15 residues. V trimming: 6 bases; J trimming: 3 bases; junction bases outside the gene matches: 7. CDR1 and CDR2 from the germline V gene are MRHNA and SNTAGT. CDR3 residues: CASSFGQGDYNEQFF. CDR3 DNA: TGTGCCAGCAGCTTCGGACAGGGCGACTACAATGAGCAGTTCTTC.